The clone carrying this TCR beta chain was seen only once. TCRdb processed the PCR reads anew with MiXCR; each CDR3 protein has one entry. The sample has under 11,000 distinct CDR3 sequences, 25% to 35% seen once. Germline lookup yields CDR1 MNHNY and CDR2 SVGAGI (reference sequence). The CDR3 loop spans 14 amino acids. The V end lost 6 bases, the J end lost 13 bases, and 22 bases lay between the germline ends. The data stem from a study of immune characterization of retroperitoneal liposarcoma. The V call is TRBV6-6, the J call TRBJ2-1; D might be TRBD2 (6 bases). The sequence derives from a male donor with retroperitoneal liposarcoma. The sample consisted of tumor tissue. This CDR3 is CASSGLLGGETQFF. The CDR3 region has the DNA TGTGCCAGCAGCGGCCTTTTGGGGGGAGAGACCCAGTTCTTC.